The entry below describes one T cell receptor (beta chain). Its antigen remains unknown. MiXCR, applied by TCRdb to the reads, yields one record per CDR3 protein. This table holds fewer than 850,000 distinct CDR3 sequences, roughly 29% found once. The data stem from a study of T cell repertoires in cytomegalovirus infection. Across the whole study: Used in the study were CMV epitopes, some recently identified and HLA-C-restricted, others well-studied and HLA-B-restricted.

Study results and caveats: Across the ex vivo response, the dominant clonotypes were HLA-C-restricted CMV-specific TCR beta clonotypes. Carriage of CMV together with the relevant HLA was identifiable through cumulative public TCR beta family frequency.

Between the trimmed V and J ends, which lost 3 bases and 8 bases, there was a span of 13 bases. This CDR3 has 13 amino acids. Germline loops: CDR1 LNHDA, CDR2 SQIVND (reference sequence). Sequenced here: cultured CD8+ T cells from PBMCs, sampled from culture after CMV antigen stimulation. This sequence joins TRBV19 and TRBJ1-1; the D gene is possibly TRBD1 (5 bases). The sequence was collected from a human donor in good health (CMV status not recorded). Some clones in this sample may be carry-over from other donors' samples. CDR3 amino acids: CASSIGTGKEAFF. The CDR3 region has the DNA TGTGCCAGTAGTATTGGGACGGGGAAGGAAGCTTTCTTT.